This TCR beta chain emerged from a study of cytomegalovirus exposure and HLA in healthy donors. Whole-study findings and limits: Cytomegalovirus-associated status was assigned to roughly 160 TCR beta chains. An apparent linkage of common viral pathogens to several of the most significant clusters emerged in a later analysis.

The PCR had 60 Vbeta and 13 Jbeta primers. Some clones are missing from TCRdb's copy, which holds only in-frame ones; the method was immunoSEQ multiplex PCR. The sample consists of over 150,000 clones, about 80% of them appearing once. On this clone: Its matching antigen is unknown.

The sequencing sample was made of PBMCs. The clonotype originates from a middle-aged woman in good health and CMV-seronegative.

The CDR3 here is CASSAFPTTPSYEQYF. The CDR3 nucleotides read TGTGCCAGCAGCGCGTTCCCAACGACACCATCCTACGAGCAGTACTTC. The chain joins TRBV9 to TRBJ2-7; the D is unclear. The germline V gene encodes CDR1 SGDLS and CDR2 YYNGEE. V was shortened by 3 bases and J by 1 base, with 17 bases between the two germline ends. The CDR3 is 16 residues long.